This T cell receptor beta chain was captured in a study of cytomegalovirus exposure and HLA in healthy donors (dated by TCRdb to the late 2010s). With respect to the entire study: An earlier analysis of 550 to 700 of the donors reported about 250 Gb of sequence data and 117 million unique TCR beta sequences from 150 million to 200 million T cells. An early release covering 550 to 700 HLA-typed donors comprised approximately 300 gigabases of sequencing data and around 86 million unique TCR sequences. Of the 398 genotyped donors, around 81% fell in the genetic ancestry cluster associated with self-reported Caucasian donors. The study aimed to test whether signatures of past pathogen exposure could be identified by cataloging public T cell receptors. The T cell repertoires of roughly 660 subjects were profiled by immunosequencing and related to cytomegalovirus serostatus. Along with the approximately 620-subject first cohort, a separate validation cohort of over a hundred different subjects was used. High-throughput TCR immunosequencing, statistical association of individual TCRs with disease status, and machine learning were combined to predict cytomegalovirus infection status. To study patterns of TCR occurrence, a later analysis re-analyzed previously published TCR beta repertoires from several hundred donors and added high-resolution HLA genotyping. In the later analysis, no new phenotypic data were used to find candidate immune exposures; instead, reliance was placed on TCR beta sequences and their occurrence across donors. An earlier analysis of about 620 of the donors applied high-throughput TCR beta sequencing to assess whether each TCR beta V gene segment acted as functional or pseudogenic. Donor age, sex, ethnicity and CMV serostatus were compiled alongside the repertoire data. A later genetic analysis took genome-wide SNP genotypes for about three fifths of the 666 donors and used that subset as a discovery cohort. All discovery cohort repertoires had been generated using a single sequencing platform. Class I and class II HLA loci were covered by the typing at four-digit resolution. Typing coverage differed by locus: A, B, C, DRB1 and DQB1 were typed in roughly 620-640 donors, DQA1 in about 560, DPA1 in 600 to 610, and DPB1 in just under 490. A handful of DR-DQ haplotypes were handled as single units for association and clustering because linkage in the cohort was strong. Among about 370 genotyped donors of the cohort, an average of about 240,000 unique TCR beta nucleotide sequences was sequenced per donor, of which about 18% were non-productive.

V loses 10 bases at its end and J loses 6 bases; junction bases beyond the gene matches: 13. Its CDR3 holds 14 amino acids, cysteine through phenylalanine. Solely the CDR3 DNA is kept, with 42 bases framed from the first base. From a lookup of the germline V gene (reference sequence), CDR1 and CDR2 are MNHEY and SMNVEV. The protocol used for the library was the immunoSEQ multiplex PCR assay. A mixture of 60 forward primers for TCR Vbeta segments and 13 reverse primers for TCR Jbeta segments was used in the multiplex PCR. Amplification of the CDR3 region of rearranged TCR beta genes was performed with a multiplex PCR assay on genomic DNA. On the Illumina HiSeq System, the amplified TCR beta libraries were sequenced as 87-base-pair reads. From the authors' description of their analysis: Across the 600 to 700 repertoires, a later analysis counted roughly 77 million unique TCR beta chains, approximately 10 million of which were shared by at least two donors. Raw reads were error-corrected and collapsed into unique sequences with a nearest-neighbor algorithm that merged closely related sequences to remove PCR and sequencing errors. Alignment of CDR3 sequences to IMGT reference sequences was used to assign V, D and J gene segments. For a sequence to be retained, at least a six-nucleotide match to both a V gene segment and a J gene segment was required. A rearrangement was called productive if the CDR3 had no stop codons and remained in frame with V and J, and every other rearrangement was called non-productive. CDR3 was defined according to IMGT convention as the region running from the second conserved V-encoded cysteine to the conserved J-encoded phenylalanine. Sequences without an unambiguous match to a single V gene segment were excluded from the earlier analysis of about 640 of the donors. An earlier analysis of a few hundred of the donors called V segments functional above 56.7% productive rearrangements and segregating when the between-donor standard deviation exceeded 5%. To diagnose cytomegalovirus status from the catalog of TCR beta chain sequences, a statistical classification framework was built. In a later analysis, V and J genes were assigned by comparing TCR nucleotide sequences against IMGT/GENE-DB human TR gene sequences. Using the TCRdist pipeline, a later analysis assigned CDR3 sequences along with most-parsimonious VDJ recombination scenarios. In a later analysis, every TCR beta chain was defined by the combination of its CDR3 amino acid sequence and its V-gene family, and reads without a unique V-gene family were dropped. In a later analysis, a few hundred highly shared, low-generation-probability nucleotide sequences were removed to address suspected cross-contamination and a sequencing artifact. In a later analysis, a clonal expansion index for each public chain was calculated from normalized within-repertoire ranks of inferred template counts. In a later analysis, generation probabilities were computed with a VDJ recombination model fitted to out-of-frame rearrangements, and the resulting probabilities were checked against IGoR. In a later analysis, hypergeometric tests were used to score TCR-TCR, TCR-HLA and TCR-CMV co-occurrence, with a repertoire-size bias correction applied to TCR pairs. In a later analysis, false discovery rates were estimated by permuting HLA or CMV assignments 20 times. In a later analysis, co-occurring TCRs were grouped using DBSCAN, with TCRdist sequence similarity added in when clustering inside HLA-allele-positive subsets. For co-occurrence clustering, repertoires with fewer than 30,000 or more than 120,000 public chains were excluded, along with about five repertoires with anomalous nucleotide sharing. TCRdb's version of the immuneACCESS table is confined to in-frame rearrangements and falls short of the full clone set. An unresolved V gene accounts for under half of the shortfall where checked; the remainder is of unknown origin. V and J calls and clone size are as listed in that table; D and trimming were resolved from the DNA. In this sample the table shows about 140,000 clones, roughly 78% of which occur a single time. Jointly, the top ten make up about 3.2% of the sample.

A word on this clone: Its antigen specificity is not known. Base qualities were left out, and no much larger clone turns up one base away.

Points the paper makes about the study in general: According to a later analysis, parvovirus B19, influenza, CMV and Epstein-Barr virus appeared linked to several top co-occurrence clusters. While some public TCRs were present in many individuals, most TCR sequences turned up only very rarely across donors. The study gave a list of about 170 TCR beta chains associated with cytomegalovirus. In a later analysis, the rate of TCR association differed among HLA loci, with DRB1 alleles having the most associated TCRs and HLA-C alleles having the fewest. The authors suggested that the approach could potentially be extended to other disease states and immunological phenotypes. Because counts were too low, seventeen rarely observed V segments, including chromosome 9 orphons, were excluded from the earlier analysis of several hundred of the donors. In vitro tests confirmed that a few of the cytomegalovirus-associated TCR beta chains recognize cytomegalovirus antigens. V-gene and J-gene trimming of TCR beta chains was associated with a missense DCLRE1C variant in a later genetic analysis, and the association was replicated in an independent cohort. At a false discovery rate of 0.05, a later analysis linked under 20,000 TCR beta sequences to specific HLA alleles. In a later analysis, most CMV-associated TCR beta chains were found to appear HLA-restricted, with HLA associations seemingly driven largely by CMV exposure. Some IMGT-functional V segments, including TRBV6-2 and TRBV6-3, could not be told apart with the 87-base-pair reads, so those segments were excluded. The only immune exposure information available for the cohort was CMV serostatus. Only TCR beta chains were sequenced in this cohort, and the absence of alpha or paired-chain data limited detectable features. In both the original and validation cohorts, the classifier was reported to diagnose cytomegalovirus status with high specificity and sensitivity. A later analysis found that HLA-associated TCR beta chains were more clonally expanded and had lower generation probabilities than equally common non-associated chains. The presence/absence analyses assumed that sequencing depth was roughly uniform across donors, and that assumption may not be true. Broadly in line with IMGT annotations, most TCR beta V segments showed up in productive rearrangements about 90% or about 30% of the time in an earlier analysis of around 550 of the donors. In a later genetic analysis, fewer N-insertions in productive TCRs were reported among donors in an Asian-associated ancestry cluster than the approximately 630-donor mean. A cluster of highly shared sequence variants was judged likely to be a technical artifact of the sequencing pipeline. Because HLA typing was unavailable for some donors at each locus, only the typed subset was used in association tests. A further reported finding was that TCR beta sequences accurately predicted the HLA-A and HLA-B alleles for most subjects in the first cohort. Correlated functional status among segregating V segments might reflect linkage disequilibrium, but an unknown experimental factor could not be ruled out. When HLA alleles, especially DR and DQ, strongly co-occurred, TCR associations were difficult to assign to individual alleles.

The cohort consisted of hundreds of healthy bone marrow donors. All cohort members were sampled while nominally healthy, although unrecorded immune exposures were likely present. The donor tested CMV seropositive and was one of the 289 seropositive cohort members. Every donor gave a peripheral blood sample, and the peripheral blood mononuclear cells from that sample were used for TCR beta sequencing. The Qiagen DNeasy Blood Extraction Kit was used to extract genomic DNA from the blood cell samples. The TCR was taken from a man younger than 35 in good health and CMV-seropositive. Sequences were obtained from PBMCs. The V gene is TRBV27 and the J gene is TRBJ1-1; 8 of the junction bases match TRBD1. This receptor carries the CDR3 CATYRQGPRAEAFF. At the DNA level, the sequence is TGTGCCACCTATAGACAGGGGCCTAGGGCTGAAGCTTTCTTT.